One sample yielded the 24 T cell receptor beta chains listed below, sequenced in a study of shared clonotypes between healthy human individuals (dated by TCRdb to between 2020 and 2021). Preparation of the library involved the immunoSEQ multiplex PCR assay. The table was pulled from immuneACCESS by TCRdb, which kept in-frame rearrangements only. Such tables lose some clones; where checked, under half of the loss comes from unresolved V genes, and the rest has no known cause. The sample table holds about 330,000 clones, of which roughly 91% were seen once. The ten largest clones capture roughly 17% of the sample. Material for sequencing was memory CD8+ T cells sorted from blood. The cell subset or site label here, explained by the study, means: CD45RO+ cells pooled with CCR7-negative TemRA cells. The receptors here all came from a man between 18 and 29 years old in good health.

This clone occurred once. V gene TRBV29-1 combines with J gene TRBJ2-7; D remains ambiguous. There are 14 residues in the CDR3. Per germline, CDR1 SQVTM and CDR2 ANQGSEA. With 2 bases removed from V and 4 bases from J, the gap between germline ends came to 15 bases. CDR3 in DNA: TGCAGCGTTGAACTGGCTCGATTACCATACGAGCAGTACTTC. This sequence encodes CSVELARLPYEQYF.

The rearrangement uses TRBV4-1 and TRBJ2-1, with D hard to call. The CDR3 has 13 residues. Per the germline V gene, CDR1 is MGHRA and CDR2 is YSYEKL. V lost 3 bases, J lost 5 bases, and 8 bases lay in between. CDR3 nucleotide sequence: TGCGCCAGCAGCCAGGTAGACGACAATGAGCAGTTCTTC. Its translation: CASSQVDDNEQFF.

On this clone: Its ends do not fully match the called genes, so a read error is possible. The sample contains more than one DNA sequence encoding this CDR3. The rearrangement uses TRBV6-1 and TRBJ1-2; the match to TRBD1 covers 9 bases. The CDR3 has 14 residues. Per germline, CDR1 MNHNS and CDR2 SASEGT. The CDR3 region is CASSETGTGYGYTF. CDR3 DNA: TGTGCTAGCAGTGAAACCGGGACAGGGTATGGCTACACCTTC.

This sequence joins TRBV2 and TRBJ2-7; TRBD2 matches at 8 bases. V was clipped by 8 bases and J by 0 bases; unmatched bases: 6. The CDR3 is 14 residues long. Germline CDR1 and CDR2: SNHLY and FYNNEI. The CDR3 bases are TGTGCCAGCGGCAGCGGGGGAAGCTCCTACGAGCAGTACTTC. It codes for CASGSGGSSYEQYF.

The rearrangement joins TRBV27 to TRBJ2-4; TRBD1 agrees at 9 bases. The CDR3 runs to 15 residues. With 5 bases clipped from V and 5 bases from J, the junction kept 7 bases outside the gene matches. Germline values: CDR1 MNHEY, CDR2 SMNVEV (reference sequence). The CDR3 coding sequence is TGTGCCAGCAGTGACAGGGGGGAAGAGGAAAACATTCAGTACTTC. It is translated as CASSDRGEEENIQYF.

The chain employs TRBV2 and TRBJ2-7, with 9 bases aligning to TRBD1. Trimming cost V 4 bases and J 0 bases; bases outside gene matches: 1. The CDR3 extends over 14 amino acids. CDR1 and CDR2 from the germline V gene are SNHLY and FYNNEI. The CDR3 here is CASSVTGGSYEQYF. The CDR3, as DNA: TGTGCCAGCAGTGTGACAGGGGGCTCCTACGAGCAGTACTTC.

The V gene is TRBV5-1, the J gene TRBJ1-1; D call uncertain. V lost 0 bases, J lost 0 bases, and 3 bases lay in between. The CDR3 covers 13 residues. Germline CDR1 is SGHRS and CDR2 is YFSETQ. The CDR3 coding sequence is TGCGCCAGCAGCTTGGGGATGAACACTGAAGCTTTCTTT. Translating it yields CASSLGMNTEAFF.

In its sample, this clone was seen a few times. V usage is TRBV7-8 and J usage is TRBJ2-1; 11 positions match TRBD2. The CDR3 is 15 amino acids. The germline V gene has CDR1 SGHVS and CDR2 FQNEAQ. J was trimmed by 4 bases and V by 5 bases; bases with no gene match: 4. The CDR3 loop is CASSAGTSGYNEQFF. CDR3 DNA sequence: TGTGCCAGCAGCGCCGGGACTAGCGGATACAATGAGCAGTTCTTC.

The V call is TRBV9, the J call TRBJ1-2, with TRBD1 as a possible D gene (5 bases). The ends were cut back, 0 bases at V and 0 bases at J, with 18 bases in the middle. This CDR3 has 18 amino acids. The germline gives CDR1 SGDLS, CDR2 YYNGEE. The CDR3 protein is CASSVEDPGTDTNYGYTF. The CDR3 bases are TGTGCCAGCAGCGTAGAGGACCCTGGGACGGATACTAACTATGGCTACACCTTC.

The chain joins TRBV4-3 to TRBJ2-2; 11 nucleotides match TRBD2. J gave up 8 bases and V 1 base, and 6 bases lay outside the gene matches. Germline assignment: CDR1 LGHNA and CDR2 YSLEER. The CDR3 is 16 residues long. The DNA for the CDR3 is TGCGCCAGCAGCCAAGGGCTAGCGGGAGGTCCAGGGGAGCTGTTTTTT. Residues: CASSQGLAGGPGELFF.

The chain joins TRBV2 to TRBJ2-7; D is possibly TRBD1 (5 bases). V gave up 4 bases and J gave up 2 bases, with 12 bases separating them. The germline gives CDR1 SNHLY, CDR2 FYNNEI. The CDR3 has 14 residues. CDR3 loop: CASSAGPQPYEQYF. The DNA for the CDR3 is TGTGCCAGCAGTGCAGGGCCCCAACCCTACGAGCAGTACTTC.

This chain joins TRBV4-1 and TRBJ2-7; no firm D call. Germline V lookup: CDR1 MGHRA, CDR2 YSYEKL. V lost 3 bases and J lost 9, with 15 bases in between. The CDR3 runs 13 residues. CDR3 region: CASSQDRALWQYF. The CDR3 nucleotides are TGCGCCAGCAGCCAGGATAGGGCCCTTTGGCAGTACTTC.

The chain uses TRBV6-5 and TRBJ1-5; 7 nucleotides match TRBD1. CDR1 MNHEY and CDR2 SVGAGI come from the germline V gene. With 0 bases clipped from V and 7 bases from J, the junction kept 3 bases outside the gene matches. The CDR3 is made up of 14 amino acids. DNA of the CDR3: TGTGCCAGCAGTTACTCTCCAGGGGGACAGCCCCAGCATTTT. Protein product: CASSYSPGGQPQHF.

DNA of the CDR3: TGTGCCAGCAGTCTCCGGGACGTACCCCTCGAGCAGTACTTC. It codes for CASSLRDVPLEQYF. This chain uses TRBV27 with TRBJ2-7, with D tentatively TRBD1 or TRBD2 (5 bases each). CDR1 and CDR2 (germline): MNHEY, SMNVEV (reference sequence). The CDR3 length is 14 residues. Deletions cut 5 bases from V and 6 bases from J, with 17 bases between.

This clone was seen more than once but under ten times. V and J are TRBV4-2 and TRBJ1-2, with D possibly matching TRBD1 (5 bases). The V end lost 0 bases, the J end lost 8 bases, and 16 bases lay between the germline ends. Germline V gene lookup returns CDR1 LGHNA and CDR2 YNFKEQ. CDR3 length equals 15 residues. The CDR3 DNA is TGTGCCAGCAGCCAAGATCTCGCTGCGGGGGGAGGCTACACCTTC. Its protein is CASSQDLAAGGGYTF.

The gene calls are TRBV5-1 and TRBJ2-7; D gene ambiguous. V was cut by 2 bases and J by 6 bases, with 15 bases left in between. The germline V gene has CDR1 SGHRS and CDR2 YFSETQ. This CDR3 is 14 amino acids long. This CDR3 is CASSFRAPLGEQYF. In DNA form, the CDR3 reads TGCGCCAGCAGCTTCCGGGCCCCCCTTGGCGAGCAGTACTTC. The entire variable domain, with the rest obtained from reference TRBV5-1 and TRBJ2-7, is as follows: KAGVTQTPRYLIKTRGQQVTLSCSPISGHRSVSWYQQTPGQGLQFLFEYFSETQRNKGNFPGRFSGRQFSNSRSEMNVSTLELGDSALYLCASSFRAPLGEQYFGPGTRLTVT.

This chain links TRBV11-2 with TRBJ1-4, with D uncertain. CDR3 length: 11 amino acids. Germline V gene sequence: CDR1 SGHAT, CDR2 FQNNGV. V was clipped by 4 bases and J by 8 bases, with 5 bases between them. CDR3 in amino acids: CASSSFEKLFF. The DNA of the CDR3 is TGTGCCAGCAGCTCGTTCGAAAAACTGTTTTTT.

This chain joins TRBV4-3 and TRBJ1-1; 9 nucleotides agree with TRBD1. This CDR3 has 15 amino acids. V was clipped by 4 bases and J by 3 bases; unmatched bases: 6. The V gene's germline CDR1 is LGHNA and CDR2 YSLEER. The DNA for the CDR3 is TGCGCCAGCAGCCTACTGACAGGGGGGCACACTGAAGCTTTCTTT. Translation gives CASSLLTGGHTEAFF.

This rearrangement joins TRBV11-2 to TRBJ2-3; 9 nucleotides align to TRBD2. The germline V gene has CDR1 SGHAT and CDR2 FQNNGV. V lost 8 bases, J lost 0 bases, and 9 bases stayed unmatched. This CDR3 spans 16 amino acids. The CDR3 loop is CASRQLAGLSTDTQYF. In nucleotides, the CDR3 is TGTGCCAGCCGTCAACTAGCGGGCCTAAGCACAGATACGCAGTATTTT.

The rearrangement uses TRBV7-9 and TRBJ2-7; possible D gene TRBD2, 5 bases. CDR1 is SEHNR and CDR2 is FQNEAQ in the germline V gene (reference sequence). Deletions cut 2 bases from V and 2 bases from J, with 7 bases between. The CDR3 covers 13 residues. CDR3 sequence: CASSLPGTYEQYF. The CDR3 DNA follows: TGTGCCAGCAGCTTACCCGGGACCTACGAGCAGTACTTC.

The chain has TRBV4-3 and TRBJ1-6; D is uncertain. This CDR3 is 16 amino acids long. Per the germline V gene, CDR1 is LGHNA and CDR2 is YSLEER. V gave up 1 base and J gave up 8 bases, with 15 bases separating them. The CDR3 sequence: CASSQGTQLVDSPLHF. The DNA of the CDR3 is TGCGCCAGCAGCCAAGGGACCCAACTGGTAGATTCACCCCTCCACTTT.

The chain uses TRBV4-1 and TRBJ1-2, with a weak D call TRBD1 (5 bases). From germline, CDR1 is MGHRA and CDR2 YSYEKL. Trimming stripped 1 base from V and 5 bases from J, with 17 bases between. The CDR3 sequence is 16 residues long. CDR3 sequence: CASSQVSTGTDYGYTF. In nucleotides, the CDR3 is TGCGCCAGCAGCCAAGTCTCTACCGGGACGGATTATGGCTACACCTTC.

A few counts support this clone. J is TRBJ2-3 and V is TRBV7-9; 9 bases fit TRBD2. V lost 1 base to trimming and J lost 5 bases; unmatched junction nucleotides: 10. CDR3 size: 17 residues. Germline assignment: CDR1 SEHNR and CDR2 FQNEAQ (reference sequence). The CDR3 DNA is TGTGCCAGCAGCTTAGTTCCCGGGACTAGCAAAAAAGATACGCAGTATTTT. The encoded protein is CASSLVPGTSKKDTQYF.

The DNA of the CDR3 is TGCGCCAGCAGTCAATTTCCCACGGGCAGGGGGATTTGCGCTAGCACAGATACGCAGTATTTT. Protein: CASSQFPTGRGICASTDTQYF. The gene calls are TRBV23-1 and TRBJ2-3, with 7 bases lining up with TRBD1. TRBV23-1 belongs to the ORF category, with a function that is uncertain. V lost 1 base to trimming and J lost 0 bases; unmatched junction nucleotides: 19. This CDR3 contains 21 residues.